This T cell receptor beta chain emerged from a study of Ad26.COV2.S vaccination and SARS-CoV-2 variants. Study details: It was the COV1001 Ad26.COV2.S trial arm that included the donor.

Worth noting for this clone: Its specificity is unknown.

TCRdb's table, derived via immunoSEQ multiplex PCR, lists solely in-frame clones and lacks some. The sample includes some 500,000 clones, roughly nine tenths of them seen just once. This CDR3 is 15 amino acids long. The germline V gene has CDR1 ENHRY and CDR2 SYGVKD. Trimming cost V 4 bases and J 4 bases; bases outside gene matches: 4. Study outcomes and limitations: Vaccine and placebo groups showed comparable non-spike TCR breadth. Overall T cell responses may have been underestimated by the analyses of TCR breadth and depth.

Documented treatment: roughly 19 received Ad26.COV2.S at low or high dose, single or two shots; five or six received placebo; per-sample allocation not given. Following the first vaccine or placebo injection, samples were taken on day 63. The source was peripheral blood, collected in a trial of Ad26.COV2.S vaccine versus placebo. This sequence originates from a person between 18 and 65 years old who received the Ad26.COV2.S COVID-19 vaccine or a placebo. The chain recombines TRBV10-3 with TRBJ2-7; 13 nucleotides line up with TRBD2. In DNA form, the CDR3 reads TGTGCCATCAGTGGACTAGCGGGGGGACGTTACGAGCAGTACTTC. It codes for CAISGLAGGRYEQYF.